The clone carrying this T cell receptor beta chain was seen a handful of times. This sample is drawn from a study of blood T cell repertoires in COVID-19. This CDR3 spans 16 amino acids. With 0 bases removed from V and 4 bases from J, the gap between germline ends came to 13 bases. Germline V gives CDR1 KGHDR, CDR2 SFDVKD. Sequencing used immunoSEQ multiplex PCR; TCRdb keeps in-frame clones, though not all of them. The sample has approximately 190,000 clones, 75% to 85% seen once. The V call is TRBV24-1, the J call TRBJ2-3; D gene unclear. The sequence was collected from a man in his fifties or sixties with acute or convalescent COVID-19. The source material was peripheral blood. The CDR3: CATSDLQSVSADTQYF. Here the CDR3 DNA reads TGTGCCACCAGTGATTTGCAATCAGTGTCTGCAGATACGCAGTATTTT.